This T cell receptor (beta chain) was captured in a study of radiotherapy plus CTLA-4 blockade in lung cancer. Study information: An objective response was seen in about 18% of patients, and disease control in 25% to 40%. Study results and limitations: Best predicting response, reportedly, were early blood T cell clone dynamics, with interferon-beta. After treatment with radiotherapy plus ipilimumab, TCR clones that came from the tumor expanded in blood.

In germline, CDR1 is MNHNS, CDR2 SASEGT. The V gene end was trimmed by 0 bases and the J gene end by 4 bases; junction bases not matched to a gene: 8. CDR3 length: 16 amino acids. Chemo-refractory metastatic non-small-cell lung cancer patients received focal radiation with ipilimumab CTLA-4 blockade. Some clones are missing from TCRdb's copy, which holds only in-frame ones; the method was immunoSEQ multiplex PCR. The table shows roughly 44,000 clones, with more than 70% occurring only once. On this clone: Its target is unknown.

This TCR was recovered from a human donor with non-small cell lung cancer who had stable disease on radiotherapy plus ipilimumab. The gene calls are TRBV6-1 and TRBJ1-2, with 7 bases that match TRBD1. This specimen consisted of peripheral blood, obtained from a patient treated with radiotherapy plus ipilimumab. CDR3 nucleotide sequence: TGTGCCAGCAGTGAAGCGCTAGGGACAGCAGTCTATGGCTACACCTTC. Protein: CASSEALGTAVYGYTF.